This section outlines one T cell receptor beta chain sequence together with its context. The antigen it binds to is not known. Base qualities were left out, and no much larger clone turns up one base away. The cohort comprised 550 to 700 healthy bone marrow donors. At the time of sampling, all cohort members were nominally healthy, though unrecorded immune exposures were likely present. The donor tested CMV seropositive, placing the donor among the 289 seropositive members of the cohort. A peripheral blood sample was provided by each donor, and peripheral blood mononuclear cells were used for TCR beta sequencing. Genomic DNA was extracted from the blood cell samples with the Qiagen DNeasy Blood Extraction Kit. To prepare the library, the immunoSEQ multiplex PCR assay was applied. The multiplex PCR relied on a mix of 60 forward primers for TCR Vbeta segments and 13 reverse primers for TCR Jbeta segments. The CDR3 region of rearranged TCR beta genes was amplified from genomic DNA with a multiplex PCR assay. The Illumina HiSeq System was used to sequence the amplified TCR beta libraries as 87-base-pair reads. The source study handled its data this way. A later analysis tallied tens of millions of unique TCR beta chains across the 666 repertoires, and approximately 12 million of those chains were shared by two or more donors. A nearest-neighbor algorithm error-corrected the raw reads and collapsed the reads into unique sequences, merging closely related sequences to remove PCR and sequencing errors. To assign V, D and J gene segments, CDR3 sequences were aligned to IMGT reference sequences. Each retained sequence needed at least a six-nucleotide match to both a V gene segment and a J gene segment. Rearrangements were classified as productive when the CDR3 lacked stop codons and remained in frame with V and J, and all other rearrangements were classified as non-productive. CDR3 was defined by IMGT convention, running from the second conserved V-encoded cysteine to the conserved J-encoded phenylalanine. Sequences without an unambiguous match to a single V gene segment were excluded from the earlier analysis of 450 to 750 of the donors. In an earlier analysis of around 590 of the donors, a V segment was called functional when productive rearrangements were above 56.7%, and segregating when the standard deviation between donors exceeded 5%. To diagnose cytomegalovirus status from the catalog of TCR beta chain sequences, a statistical classification framework was built. In a later analysis, TCR nucleotide sequences were compared against IMGT/GENE-DB human TR gene sequences so that V and J genes could be assigned. A later analysis assigned CDR3 sequences and most-parsimonious VDJ recombination scenarios with the TCRdist pipeline. In a later analysis, each TCR beta chain was defined by its CDR3 amino acid sequence together with its V-gene family, and reads lacking a unique V-gene family were excluded. As a way to deal with suspected cross-contamination and a sequencing artifact, a later analysis dropped under 600 nucleotide sequences that were highly shared and had low generation probability. For each public chain, a later analysis derived a clonal expansion index from normalized ranks of inferred template counts within each repertoire. In a later analysis, generation probabilities were computed with a VDJ recombination model fitted to out-of-frame rearrangements, and the resulting probabilities were checked against IGoR. A later analysis scored TCR-TCR, TCR-HLA and TCR-CMV co-occurrence with hypergeometric tests, applying a repertoire-size bias correction to TCR pairs. In a later analysis, false discovery rates were estimated by permuting HLA or CMV assignments 20 times. In a later analysis, co-occurring TCRs were grouped using DBSCAN, with TCRdist sequence similarity added in when clustering inside HLA-allele-positive subsets. Co-occurrence clustering excluded repertoires with fewer than 30,000 or more than 120,000 public chains, plus five with anomalous nucleotide sharing. Here the immuneACCESS table is served through TCRdb, limited to in-frame sequences with V and J called. Missing clones are a known gap in these copies; in checked studies unresolved V genes cover under half, and the rest lacks a known reason. The DNA gave D and trimming, while V, J and clone size come from that table. The sample table contains roughly 90,000 clones; only one count was recorded for roughly 82% of them. The ten most abundant clones make up approximately 3% of the sample.

The CDR3, from cysteine to phenylalanine, totals 16 residues. CDR3 DNA is the only sequence kept; it has 48 bases, read in frame from the first base. CDR1 and CDR2, looked up from the germline V gene, are MNHEY and SVGAGI. This sample is part of a study of cytomegalovirus exposure and HLA in healthy donors (dated by TCRdb to about 2017). With regard to the full study: In an earlier analysis of several hundred of the donors, 250 to 350 Gb of sequence data and just under 120 million unique TCR beta sequences from roughly 180 million T cells were reported. An early release that covered some 630 HLA-typed donors contained approximately 320 gigabases of sequencing data and around 85 million unique TCR sequences. Of the 300 to 450 genotyped donors, less than 90% were placed in the genetic ancestry cluster associated with self-reported Caucasian donors. The aim of the study was to test whether cataloging public T cell receptors could identify signatures of past pathogen exposure. The study profiled the T cell repertoires of under 700 subjects by immunosequencing and related them to cytomegalovirus serostatus. Besides the first cohort of 666 subjects, a separate validation cohort made up of roughly 130 different subjects was used. The study combined high-throughput TCR immunosequencing, statistical association of individual TCRs with disease status, and machine learning to predict cytomegalovirus infection status. In a later analysis, previously published TCR beta repertoires from 666 donors were re-analyzed and high-resolution HLA genotyping was added so that TCR occurrence patterns could be studied. Rather than using new phenotypic data, the later analysis identified candidate immune exposures from TCR beta sequences and from how often those sequences occurred across donors. In an earlier analysis of a few hundred of the donors, high-throughput TCR beta sequencing was used to judge whether each TCR beta V gene segment behaved as functional or pseudogenic. Donor age, sex, ethnicity and CMV serostatus were collected together with the repertoire data. Genome-wide SNP genotypes for about 60% of the roughly 670 donors were used in a later genetic analysis, which treated that subset as a discovery cohort. Every repertoire in the discovery cohort had been generated on one and the same sequencing platform. HLA typing included class I and class II loci at four-digit resolution. Typing coverage varied by locus: roughly 620-640 donors for A, B, C, DRB1 and DQB1; 522 for DQA1; approximately 570 for DPA1; about 450 for DPB1. Roughly 5 DR-DQ haplotypes were handled as single units for association and clustering, since linkage in the cohort was strong. Among around 400 genotyped donors of the cohort, an average of 235,054 unique TCR beta nucleotide sequences were sequenced per donor, around 20% of them non-productive.

What the study reported, not specific to this receptor: Assigning TCR associations to individual alleles was difficult when HLA alleles, especially DR and DQ, strongly co-occurred. Because the 87-base-pair reads could not distinguish some IMGT-functional V segments, including TRBV6-2 and TRBV6-3, those segments were excluded. Most TCR sequences were seen in very few donors, while some public TCRs were found in many individuals. Only TCR beta chains were sequenced in this cohort, and the absence of alpha or paired-chain data limited detectable features. For the cohort, immune exposure information was limited to CMV serostatus. A further reported finding was that TCR beta sequences accurately predicted the HLA-A and HLA-B alleles for most subjects in the first cohort. In vitro tests confirmed that three of the cytomegalovirus-associated TCR beta chains recognize cytomegalovirus antigens. Cytomegalovirus status was reported to be diagnosed by the classifier with high specificity and sensitivity in both the original and validation cohorts. In a later analysis, most CMV-associated TCR beta chains were found to appear HLA-restricted, with HLA associations seemingly driven largely by CMV exposure. The authors suggested that the approach could potentially be generalized to other disease states and immunological phenotypes. A group of highly shared sequence variants was considered likely to be a technical artifact of the sequencing pipeline. Because counts were too low, seventeen rarely observed V segments, including chromosome 9 orphons, were excluded from the earlier analysis of roughly 580 of the donors. Because HLA typing was missing for some donors at each locus, association tests included only the typed subset. In a later analysis, TCR association rates were found to vary across HLA loci, with the most associated TCRs seen for DRB1 alleles and the fewest for HLA-C alleles. Several of the top co-occurrence clusters appeared to be linked to parvovirus B19, influenza, CMV and Epstein-Barr virus, according to a later analysis. Correlated functional status among segregating V segments might reflect linkage disequilibrium, but an unknown experimental factor could not be ruled out. Sequencing depth was assumed to be roughly uniform across donors in the presence/absence analyses, though that assumption may not hold. In an earlier analysis of more than 450 of the donors, most TCR beta V segments were observed in productive rearrangements about 87% or about 30% of the time, broadly matching IMGT annotations. Compared with the roughly 720-donor mean, donors in an Asian-associated ancestry cluster had fewer N-insertions in productive TCRs, according to a later genetic analysis. Specific HLA alleles were associated with over 15,000 TCR beta sequences at a false discovery rate of 0.05 in a later analysis. V-gene and J-gene trimming of TCR beta chains was associated with a missense DCLRE1C variant in a later genetic analysis, and the association was replicated in an independent cohort. In a later analysis, HLA-associated TCR beta chains were found to be more clonally expanded and to have lower generation probabilities than equally common non-associated chains. The study listed approximately 160 TCR beta chains as associated with cytomegalovirus.

The chain employs TRBV6-5 and TRBJ2-5; TRBD2 aligns with 14 central bases. The end of the DNA fits TRBJ2-7 better, so the J call may be wrong. The sample consisted of PBMCs. The source is a man aged 25 to 45 in good health and CMV-seropositive. The nucleotide sequence reads as follows: TGTGCCAGCAGTTACTCACCGGGACTAGCGGGAGTCGAGCAGTACTTC. It codes for CASSYSPGLAGVEQYF.